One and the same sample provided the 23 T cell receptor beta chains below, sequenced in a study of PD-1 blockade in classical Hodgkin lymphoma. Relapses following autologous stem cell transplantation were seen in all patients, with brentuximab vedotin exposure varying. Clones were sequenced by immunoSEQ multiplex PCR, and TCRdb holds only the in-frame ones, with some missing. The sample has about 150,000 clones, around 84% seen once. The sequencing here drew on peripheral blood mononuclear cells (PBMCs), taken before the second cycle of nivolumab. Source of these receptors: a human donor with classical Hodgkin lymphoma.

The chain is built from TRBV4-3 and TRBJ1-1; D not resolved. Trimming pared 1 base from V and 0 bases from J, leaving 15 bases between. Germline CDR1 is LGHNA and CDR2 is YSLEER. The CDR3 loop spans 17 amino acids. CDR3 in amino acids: CASSQVQRSWMNTEAFF. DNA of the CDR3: TGCGCCAGCAGCCAAGTTCAAAGGTCGTGGATGAACACTGAAGCTTTCTTT.

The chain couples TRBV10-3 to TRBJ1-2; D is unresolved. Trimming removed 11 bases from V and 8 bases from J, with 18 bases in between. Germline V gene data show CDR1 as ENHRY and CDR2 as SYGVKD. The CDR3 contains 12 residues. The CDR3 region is CAASQGLVGYTF. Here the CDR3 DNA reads TGTGCCGCGAGCCAAGGGCTGGTCGGCTACACCTTC.

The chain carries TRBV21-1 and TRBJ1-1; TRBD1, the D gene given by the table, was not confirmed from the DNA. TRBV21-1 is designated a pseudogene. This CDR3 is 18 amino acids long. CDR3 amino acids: CASSKYENGTGFDTEAFF. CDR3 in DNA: TGTGCCAGCAGCAAATACGAAAACGGGACAGGGTTTGACACTGAAGCTTTCTTT.

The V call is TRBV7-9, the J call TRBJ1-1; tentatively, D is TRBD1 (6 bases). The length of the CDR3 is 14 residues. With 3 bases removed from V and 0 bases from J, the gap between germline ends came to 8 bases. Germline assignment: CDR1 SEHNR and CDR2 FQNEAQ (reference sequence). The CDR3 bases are TGTGCCAGCAGCTTCGGACAGATGAACACTGAAGCTTTCTTT. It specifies CASSFGQMNTEAFF.

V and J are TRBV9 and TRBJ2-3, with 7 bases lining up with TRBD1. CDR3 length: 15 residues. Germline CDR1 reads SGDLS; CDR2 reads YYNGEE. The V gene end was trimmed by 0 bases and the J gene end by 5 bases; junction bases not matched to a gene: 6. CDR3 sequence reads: CASSVGGQFVDTQYF. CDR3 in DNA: TGTGCCAGCAGCGTAGGGGGACAGTTCGTAGATACGCAGTATTTT.

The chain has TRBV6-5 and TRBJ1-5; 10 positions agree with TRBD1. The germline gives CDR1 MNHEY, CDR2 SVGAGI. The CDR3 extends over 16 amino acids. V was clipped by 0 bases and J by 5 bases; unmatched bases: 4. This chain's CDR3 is CASSYSGTGDHQPQHF. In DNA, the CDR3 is TGTGCCAGCAGTTACTCCGGGACAGGGGACCATCAGCCCCAGCATTTT.

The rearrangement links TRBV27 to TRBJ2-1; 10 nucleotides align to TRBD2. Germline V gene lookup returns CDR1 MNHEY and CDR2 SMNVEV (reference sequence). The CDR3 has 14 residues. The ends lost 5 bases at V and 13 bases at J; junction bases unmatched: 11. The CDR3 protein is CASSPTPSGRAQFF. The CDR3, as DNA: TGTGCCAGCAGTCCCACCCCCAGCGGGAGGGCCCAGTTCTTC.

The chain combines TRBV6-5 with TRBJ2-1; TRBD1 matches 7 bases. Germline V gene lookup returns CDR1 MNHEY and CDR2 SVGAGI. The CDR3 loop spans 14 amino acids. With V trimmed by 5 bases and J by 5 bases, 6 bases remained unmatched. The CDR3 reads CASSTRDSDNEQFF. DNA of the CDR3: TGTGCCAGCAGTACCCGGGACAGCGACAATGAGCAGTTCTTC.

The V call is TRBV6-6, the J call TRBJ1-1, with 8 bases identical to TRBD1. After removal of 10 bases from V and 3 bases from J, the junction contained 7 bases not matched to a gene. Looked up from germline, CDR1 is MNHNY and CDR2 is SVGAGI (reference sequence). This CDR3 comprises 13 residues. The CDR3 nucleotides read TGTGCCACCTACAGGGGGGGTGACACTGAAGCTTTCTTT. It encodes CATYRGGDTEAFF.

The CDR3 sequence is CASSVDRGQETQYF. The CDR3 coding sequence is TGTGCCAGCAGCGTGGACAGGGGACAAGAGACCCAGTACTTC. The genes are TRBV7-9 and TRBJ2-5; 9 bases align to TRBD1. CDR1 is SEHNR and CDR2 is FQNEAQ in the germline V gene (reference sequence). The V gene end was trimmed by 5 bases and the J gene end by 2 bases; junction bases not matched to a gene: 3. The CDR3 has 14 amino acids.

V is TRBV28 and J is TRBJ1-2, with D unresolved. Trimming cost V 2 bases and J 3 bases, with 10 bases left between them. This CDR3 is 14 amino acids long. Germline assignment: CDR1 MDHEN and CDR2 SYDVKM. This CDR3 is CASSLEQIHYGYTF. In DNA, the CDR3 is TGTGCCAGCAGTTTAGAACAGATCCACTATGGCTACACCTTC.

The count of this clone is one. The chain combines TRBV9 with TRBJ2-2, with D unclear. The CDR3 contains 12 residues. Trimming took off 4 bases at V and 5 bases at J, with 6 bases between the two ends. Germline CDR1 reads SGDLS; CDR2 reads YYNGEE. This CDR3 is CASSSWTGELFF. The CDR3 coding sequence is TGTGCCAGCAGCTCTTGGACCGGGGAGCTGTTTTTT. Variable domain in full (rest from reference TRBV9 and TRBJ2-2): DSGVTQTPKHLITATGQRVTLRCSPRSGDLSVYWYQQSLDQGLQFLIQYYNGEERAKGNILERFSAQQFPDLHSELNLSSLELGDSALYFCASSSWTGELFFGEGSRLTVL.

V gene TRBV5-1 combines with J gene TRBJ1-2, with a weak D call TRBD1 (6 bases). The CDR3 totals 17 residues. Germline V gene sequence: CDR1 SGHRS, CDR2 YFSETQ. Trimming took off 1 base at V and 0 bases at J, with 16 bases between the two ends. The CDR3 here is CASSLLGGQYPNYGYTF. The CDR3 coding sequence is TGCGCCAGCAGCTTGTTGGGAGGACAGTATCCTAACTATGGCTACACCTTC.

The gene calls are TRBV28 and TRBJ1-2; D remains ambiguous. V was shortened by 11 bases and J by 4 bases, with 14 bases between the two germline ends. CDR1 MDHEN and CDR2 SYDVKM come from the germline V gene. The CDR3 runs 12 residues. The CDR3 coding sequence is TGTGCCTCCTCCCCCAGCGCCTATGGCTACACCTTC. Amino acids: CASSPSAYGYTF.

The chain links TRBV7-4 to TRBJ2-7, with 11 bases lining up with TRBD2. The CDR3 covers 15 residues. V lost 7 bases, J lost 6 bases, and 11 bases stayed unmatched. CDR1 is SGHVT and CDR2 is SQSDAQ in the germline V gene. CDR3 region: CASNRGLAGGGEQYF. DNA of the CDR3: TGTGCCAGCAACAGAGGTCTAGCGGGGGGAGGCGAGCAGTACTTC.

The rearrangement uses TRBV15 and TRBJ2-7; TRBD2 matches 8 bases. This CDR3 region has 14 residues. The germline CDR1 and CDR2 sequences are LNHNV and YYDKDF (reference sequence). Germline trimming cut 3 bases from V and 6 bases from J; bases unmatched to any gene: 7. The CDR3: CATSSGRAGFEQYF. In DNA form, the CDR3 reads TGTGCCACCAGCAGCGGGAGGGCCGGGTTCGAGCAGTACTTC.

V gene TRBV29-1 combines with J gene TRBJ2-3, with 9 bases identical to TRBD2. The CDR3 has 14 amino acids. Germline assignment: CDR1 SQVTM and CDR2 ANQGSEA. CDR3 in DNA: TGCTCTCTAACCCTAGCGGGACGCACAGATACGCAGTATTTT. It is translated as CSLTLAGRTDTQYF.

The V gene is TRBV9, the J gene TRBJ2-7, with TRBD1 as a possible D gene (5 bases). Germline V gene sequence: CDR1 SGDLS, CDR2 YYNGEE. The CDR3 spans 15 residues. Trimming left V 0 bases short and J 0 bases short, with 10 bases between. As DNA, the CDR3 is TGTGCCAGCAGCGTAGGTCAGGGCCTCTCCTACGAGCAGTACTTC. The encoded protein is CASSVGQGLSYEQYF.

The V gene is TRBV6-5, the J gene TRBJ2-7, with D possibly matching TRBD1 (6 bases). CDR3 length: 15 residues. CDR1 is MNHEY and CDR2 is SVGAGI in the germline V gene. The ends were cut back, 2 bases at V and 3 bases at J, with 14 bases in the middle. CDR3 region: CASSYGALGGYEQYF. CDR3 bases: TGTGCCAGCAGTTACGGGGCGTTAGGGGGCTACGAGCAGTACTTC.

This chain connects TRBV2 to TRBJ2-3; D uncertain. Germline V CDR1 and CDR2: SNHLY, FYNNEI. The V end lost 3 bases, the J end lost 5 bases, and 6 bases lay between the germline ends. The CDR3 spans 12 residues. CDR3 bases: TGTGCCAGCAGTGACTGGGGAGATACGCAGTATTTT. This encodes CASSDWGDTQYF.

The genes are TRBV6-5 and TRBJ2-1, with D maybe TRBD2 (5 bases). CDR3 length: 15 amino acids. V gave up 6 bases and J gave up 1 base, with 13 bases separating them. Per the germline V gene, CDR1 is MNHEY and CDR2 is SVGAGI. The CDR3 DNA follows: TGTGCCAGCAGCAAACTAGTGCGGTCCTACAATGAGCAGTTCTTC. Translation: CASSKLVRSYNEQFF.

CDR3 bases: TGTGCCATCAGCACACAGGGTTCGAACACTGAAGCTTTCTTT. This codes for CAISTQGSNTEAFF. The chain employs TRBV10-3 and TRBJ1-1, with TRBD1 as a possible D gene (6 bases). CDR1 ENHRY and CDR2 SYGVKD come from the germline V gene. This CDR3 spans 14 amino acids. V was pared by 6 bases and J by 1 base, with 12 bases between.

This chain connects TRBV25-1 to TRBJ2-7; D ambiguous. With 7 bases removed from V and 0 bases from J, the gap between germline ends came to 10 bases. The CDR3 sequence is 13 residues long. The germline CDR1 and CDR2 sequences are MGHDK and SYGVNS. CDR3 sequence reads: CASMKSTSYEQYF. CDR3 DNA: TGTGCCAGCATGAAGTCGACCTCCTACGAGCAGTACTTC.